This entry features one TCR beta chain sequence. Its antigen is unidentified. This specimen belongs to a study of T cell responses to AZD1222 COVID-19 vaccine. Points from the study as a whole: Repertoires were collected only later (after the peak T cell response had occurred).

Trimming cost V 6 bases and J 4 bases; bases outside gene matches: 8. Per the germline V gene, CDR1 is SGHNT and CDR2 is YYREEE (reference sequence). CDR3 length: 14 residues. Measured with immunoSEQ multiplex PCR; TCRdb has only the in-frame clones, and not every one. The sample has about 110,000 clones, around 89% seen once. The sequence was obtained from an adult in good health. Sequences were derived from peripheral blood, sampled on day 0 of AZD1222 vaccination. This sequence joins TRBV5-4 and TRBJ2-3; 7 bases are shared with TRBD1. CDR3 DNA: TGTGCCAGCAACTGGGACAGCCGCCCAGATACGCAGTATTTT. This codes for CASNWDSRPDTQYF.